This T cell receptor beta chain is from a study of cytomegalovirus exposure and HLA in healthy donors. Amplification used 60 Vbeta primers and 13 Jbeta primers. TCRdb keeps only in-frame clones here, not all; method: immunoSEQ multiplex PCR. The sample shows around 120,000 clones, around 80% of them seen only once. This clonotype was obtained from a woman between 40 and 55 years old in good health and CMV-seronegative. Sequencing was done on a sample of PBMCs.

CDR3 protein: CASSLVKGRGEGQPQHF. CDR3 nucleotide sequence: TGCGCCAGCAGCTTGGTAAAGGGCAGGGGGGAAGGTCAGCCCCAGCATTTT. The chain employs TRBV5-1 and TRBJ1-5; TRBD1 aligns across 7 bases. Germline trimming cut 0 bases from V and 6 bases from J; bases unmatched to any gene: 12. The germline CDR1 and CDR2 sequences are SGHRS and YFSETQ. The CDR3 covers 17 residues.